This T cell receptor beta chain comes out of a study of blood T cells in healthy people across ages. The CDR3 consists of 14 residues. Deletions cut 1 base from V and 10 bases from J, with 14 bases between. Germline V gene lookup returns CDR1 SGHTA and CDR2 FQGNSA. Next came a second PCR, run for about 7 to 12 cycles, which used a sample-barcoded 5' primer along with a J-beta primer mix. Unique molecular identifiers of 12 random nucleotides labeled each cDNA. TCRdb ran MiXCR on the 5' RACE reads and lists one entry per CDR3 protein. The sample lists approximately 820,000 distinct CDR3 sequences, 44% occurring once.

This receptor was identified in a man aged 60 to 75 in good health. Sequences were obtained from blood. The chain couples TRBV7-2 to TRBJ2-1; TRBD1 or TRBD2 may be the D gene (5 bases each). The CDR3 region is CASSLGNREGEQFF. DNA of the CDR3: TGTGCCAGCAGCTTAGGGAATCGTGAGGGGGAGCAGTTCTTC.